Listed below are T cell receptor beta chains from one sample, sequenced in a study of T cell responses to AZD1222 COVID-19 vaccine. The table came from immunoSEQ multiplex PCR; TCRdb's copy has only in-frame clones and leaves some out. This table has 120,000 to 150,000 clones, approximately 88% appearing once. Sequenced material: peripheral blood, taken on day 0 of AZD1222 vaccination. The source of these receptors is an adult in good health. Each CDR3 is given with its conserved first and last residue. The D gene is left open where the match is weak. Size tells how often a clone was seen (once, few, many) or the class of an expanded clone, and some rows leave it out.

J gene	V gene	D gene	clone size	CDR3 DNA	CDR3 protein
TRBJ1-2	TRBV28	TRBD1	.	TGTGCCAGCAGTTTATTAGGGACAGGGGGTGGTGGCTACACCTTC	CASSLLGTGGGGYTF
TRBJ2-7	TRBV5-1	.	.	TGCGCCAGCAGATCTGTGGGAGGTGAGCAGTACTTC	CASRSVGGEQYF
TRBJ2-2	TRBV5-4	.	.	TGTGCCAGCCGCCGGGACTTGAACACCGGGGAGCTGTTTTTT	CASRRDLNTGELFF
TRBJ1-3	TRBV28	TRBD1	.	TGTGCCAGCAGTTGGGTAATCGGACAGGGGTCTGGAAACACCATATATTTT	CASSWVIGQGSGNTIYF
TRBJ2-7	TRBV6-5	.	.	TGTGCCAGCAGTTCCACGACCGCCGAGCAGTACTTC	CASSSTTAEQYF
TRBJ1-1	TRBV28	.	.	TGTGCCAGCAGTCTCCCAGCAGGGAACACTGAAGCTTTCTTT	CASSLPAGNTEAFF
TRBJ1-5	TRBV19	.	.	TGTGCCAGTAGTATTCGCCAGAATCAGCCCCAGCATTTT	CASSIRQNQPQHF
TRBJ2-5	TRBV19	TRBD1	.	TGTGCCAGTAGAGGCACCGGGACAGGGCACCCAGAAGGAACCCAGTACTTC	CASRGTGTGHPEGTQYF
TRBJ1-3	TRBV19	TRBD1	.	TGTGCCAGCAGACAGGGCGCTGGAAACACCATATATTTT	CASRQGAGNTIYF
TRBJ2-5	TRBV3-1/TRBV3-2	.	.	TGTGCCAGCAGCCAGGGCCGATCGGTGGAGACCCAGTACTTC	CASSQGRSVETQYF
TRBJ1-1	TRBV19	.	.	TGTGCCAGTAGACTACAGGGCTTCCCCGCTTTCTTT	CASRLQGFPAFF
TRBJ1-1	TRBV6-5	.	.	TGTGCCAGCAGTTACGGGGGGCGCACTGAAGCTTTCTTT	CASSYGGRTEAFF
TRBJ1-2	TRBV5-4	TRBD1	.	TGTGCCAGCAGCCGAGCCTTGACAGGGGGCAGCTACACCTTC	CASSRALTGGSYTF
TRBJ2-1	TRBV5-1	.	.	TGCGCCAGCAGCGCCGACCTAGCCTACAATGAGCAGTTCTTC	CASSADLAYNEQFF
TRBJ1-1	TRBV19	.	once	TGTGCCAGTGGGGTCACCAACACTGAAGCTTTCTTT	CASGVTNTEAFF
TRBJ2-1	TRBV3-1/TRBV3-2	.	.	TGTGCCAGCAGCCTCAAAGGTGGTAATGAGCAGTTCTTC	CASSLKGGNEQFF
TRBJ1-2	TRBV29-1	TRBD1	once	TGCAGCGTTGGACAGGGTCCCTATGGCTACACCTTC	CSVGQGPYGYTF
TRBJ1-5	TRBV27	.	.	TGTGCCAGCAGTTTAAAGGGGAATCAGCCCCAGCATTTT	CASSLKGNQPQHF
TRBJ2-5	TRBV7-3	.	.	TGTGCCAGCAGCTTAACAGTCGGGTATTGGGAGACCCAGTACTTC	CASSLTVGYWETQYF
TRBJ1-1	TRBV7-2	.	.	TGTGCCAGCAGCTTAGCCGGGGGGACGAACACTGAAGCTTTCTTT	CASSLAGGTNTEAFF
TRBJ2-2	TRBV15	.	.	TGTGCCACCCGAGACGGGACGAACACCGGGGAGCTGTTTTTT	CATRDGTNTGELFF
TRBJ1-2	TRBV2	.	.	TGTGCCAGCTCATTCCATCCCACAGGCAACTATGGCTACACCTTC	CASSFHPTGNYGYTF
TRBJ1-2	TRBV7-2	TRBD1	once	TGTGCCAGCAGCTTAGGGGGGGCAGGGGGCAGCTATGGCTACACCTTC	CASSLGGAGGSYGYTF
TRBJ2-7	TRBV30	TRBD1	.	TGTGCCTGGGAGAGGGGGCTTTACGAGCAGTACTTC	CAWERGLYEQYF
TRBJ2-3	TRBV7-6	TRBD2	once	TGTGCCAGCAGCTGGCTAGCGGGGGAGACTACAGATACGCAGTATTTT	CASSWLAGETTDTQYF
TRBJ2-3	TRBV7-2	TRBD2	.	TGTGCCAGCAGCCCTGCGACTAGCGGGGGAGGGTTGGCAGATACGCAGTATTTT	CASSPATSGGGLADTQYF
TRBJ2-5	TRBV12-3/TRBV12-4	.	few	TGTGCCAGCAACAGCGGACAAGAGACCCAGTACTTC	CASNSGQETQYF
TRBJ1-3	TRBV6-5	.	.	TGTGCCAGCAGGAAACTTGCGTTAGGTGGAAACACCATATATTTT	CASRKLALGGNTIYF